What follows are 6 T cell receptor beta chains derived from one specimen sequenced in a study of T cells after yellow fever vaccination. MiXCR, applied by TCRdb to the 5' RACE reads, yields one record per CDR3 protein. The sample consists of around 120,000 distinct CDR3 sequences, around 6.7% of them appearing once. Specimen: CD4+ T cells sorted from PBMCs, collected about 41 days after the first yellow fever vaccination. These receptors were collected from a man younger than 35 who received the YFV17D yellow fever vaccine.

This clonotype was detected many times. The chain has TRBV5-1 and TRBJ2-3, with D possibly being TRBD1 or TRBD2 (5 bases each). V lost 0 bases and J lost 0, with 11 bases in between. The CDR3 covers 16 residues. The germline V gene has CDR1 SGHRS and CDR2 YFSETQ. This CDR3 is CASSLEGRTSTDTQYF. The CDR3 coding sequence is TGCGCCAGCAGCTTGGAGGGACGAACTAGCACAGATACGCAGTATTTT.

This clonotype has a count of ten or more. The chain has TRBV15 and TRBJ1-2; unclear D gene. V gave up 0 bases and J gave up 5 bases, with 7 bases separating them. The CDR3 covers 13 residues. Germline CDR1 LNHNV, CDR2 YYDKDF (reference sequence). CDR3 DNA sequence: TGTGCCACCAGCAGAGACGGGGTTTATGGCTACACCTTC. Translation gives CATSRDGVYGYTF.

In its sample, this clonotype was seen many times. CDR3 sequence reads: CASSLESGQGKPQHF. DNA of the CDR3: TGTGCCAGCAGCTTAGAATCGGGACAGGGGAAGCCCCAGCATTTT. V is TRBV7-2 and J is TRBJ1-5; 10 nucleotides align to TRBD1. The V gene's germline CDR1 is SGHTA and CDR2 FQGNSA. The CDR3 sequence is 15 residues long. The V and J ends lost 1 base and 8 bases, in that order; junction bases with no gene match: 5. Looking up the rest from reference TRBV7-2 and TRBJ1-5 gives the full variable domain: GAGVSQSPSNKVTEKGKDVELRCDPISGHTALYWYRQSLGQGLEFLIYFQGNSAPDKSGLPSDRFSAERTGGSVSTLTIQRTQQEDSAVYLCASSLESGQGKPQHFGDGTRLSIL.

This clonotype was counted many times. The chain links TRBV7-9 to TRBJ1-2; TRBD1 might be the D (6 bases). The CDR3 has 15 amino acids. Germline V lookup: CDR1 SEHNR, CDR2 FQNEAQ (reference sequence). V lost 0 bases to trimming and J lost 8 bases, with 16 bases between them. The CDR3 spells CASSLANAGVQGYTF. CDR3 DNA: TGTGCCAGCAGCTTAGCGAATGCAGGGGTCCAGGGCTACACCTTC.

This clonotype was detected only a few times. The CDR3 nucleotides read TGTGCCACCAGCAGTGATTTTGGGCTCGGGACGAACACCGGGGAGCTGTTTTTT. It is translated as CATSSDFGLGTNTGELFF. V is TRBV15 and J is TRBJ2-2; D is perhaps TRBD2 (5 bases). V dropped 3 bases and J dropped 0 bases, with 17 bases sitting between them. Per the germline V gene, CDR1 is LNHNV and CDR2 is YYDKDF (reference sequence). The CDR3 totals 18 residues.

This clonotype was counted at least ten times. The genes are TRBV5-1 and TRBJ1-6; possible D gene TRBD1, 6 bases. Trimming cost V 0 bases and J 10 bases, with 8 bases left between them. CDR3 length: 13 residues. Germline V gene lookup returns CDR1 SGHRS and CDR2 YFSETQ. In DNA form, the CDR3 reads TGCGCCAGCAGCTTGGCAGGGGTGTCACCCCTCCACTTT. Translating it yields CASSLAGVSPLHF.